A single sample is the source of the 21 T cell receptor beta chains below, sequenced in a study of T-cell reconstitution after alpha-beta-depleted transplantation in children. For TCRbeta, the library was prepared with unique molecular identifiers. TCRdb re-called the PCR reads through MiXCR, storing one row per CDR3 protein. The data show 300,000 to 400,000 distinct CDR3 sequences, around 15% seen once. This specimen consisted of PBMCs, mostly from graft donor cells, obtained 360 days after TCRalphabeta/CD19-depleted stem cell transplant. The origin of the receptors is a male patient under 10 years old who had a stem cell transplant for acute lymphoblastic leukemia, so the T cells may come from the graft donor.

This clonotype was observed a handful of times. The chain employs TRBV12-3 or TRBV12-4 and TRBJ2-7; D is possibly TRBD2 (6 bases). The CDR3 sequence is 14 residues long. The V end was cut by 5 bases, the J end by 3 bases, with 14 bases between. CDR3 nucleotides: TGTGCCAGCAGTCGGAGGGCCGGAAACTACGAGCAGTACTTC. Translated, it gives CASSRRAGNYEQYF.

The rearrangement uses TRBV24-1 and TRBJ2-1; tentatively, D is TRBD1 (6 bases). The CDR3 loop spans 14 amino acids. CDR1 is KGHDR and CDR2 is SFDVKD in the germline V gene. V was cut by 4 bases and J by 9 bases, with 15 bases left in between. The CDR3 here is CATSDGDILGEQFF. The CDR3 coding sequence is TGTGCCACCAGTGACGGGGACATCCTAGGTGAGCAGTTCTTC.

This clonotype has at least ten counts. V usage is TRBV29-1 and J usage is TRBJ1-2; 7 bases are a match to TRBD1. Trimming removed 6 bases from V and 3 bases from J; junction bases left unmatched: 7. CDR1 and CDR2 from the germline V gene are SQVTM and ANQGSEA. CDR3 length: 13 residues. The CDR3 coding sequence is TGCAGCGTCGACAGGGTGGGGGACTATGGCTACACCTTC. It yields the protein CSVDRVGDYGYTF.

This clonotype was picked up a small number of times. The gene calls are TRBV20-1 and TRBJ2-7; the D is unclear. Trimming took off 0 bases at V and 1 base at J, with 7 bases between the two ends. CDR3 length: 13 amino acids. The germline V gene has CDR1 DFQATT and CDR2 SNEGSKA (reference sequence). The CDR3 DNA follows: TGCAGTGCTAGAGATGAGAATTCCTACGAGCAGTACTTC. Encoded protein: CSARDENSYEQYF.

V and J are TRBV6-5 and TRBJ2-1, with TRBD2 matching 11 bases. The ends lost 2 bases at V and 6 bases at J; junction bases unmatched: 6. The CDR3 loop spans 16 amino acids. Germline assignment: CDR1 MNHEY and CDR2 SVGAGI. CDR3: CASSYPTSGTPNEQFF. CDR3 nucleotide sequence: TGTGCCAGCAGTTACCCGACTAGCGGGACCCCCAATGAGCAGTTCTTC.

The V gene is TRBV4-2, the J gene TRBJ2-7; maybe TRBD2 (5 bases). Germline CDR1 and CDR2: LGHNA and YNFKEQ. This CDR3 has 13 residues. V lost 3 bases to trimming and J lost 3 bases, with 9 bases between them. CDR3 DNA: TGTGCCAGCAGCCACGGACTGGTCTACGAGCAGTACTTC. This gives the protein CASSHGLVYEQYF.

V usage is TRBV6-5 and J usage is TRBJ2-1; D gene uncertain. The CDR3 totals 13 residues. Trimming removed 4 bases from V and 8 bases from J, with 12 bases in between. Germline values: CDR1 MNHEY, CDR2 SVGAGI. In nucleotides, the CDR3 is TGTGCCAGCAGTTTAGAATCGGGCTATGAGCAGTTCTTC. Amino acids: CASSLESGYEQFF.

This clonotype has a handful of counts. The V gene is TRBV4-1, the J gene TRBJ1-1; possible D gene TRBD1, 5 bases. The V and J ends lost 0 bases and 6 bases respectively, with 11 bases between them. This CDR3 has 14 amino acids. CDR1 and CDR2 (germline): MGHRA, YSYEKL. The CDR3 region has the DNA TGCGCCAGCAGCCAAGACGAAAGGGGCGCTGAAGCTTTCTTT. Its protein is CASSQDERGAEAFF.

The chain has TRBV5-5 and TRBJ2-7, with 7 nucleotides matching TRBD1. Germline trimming cut 3 bases from V and 7 bases from J; bases unmatched to any gene: 16. The CDR3 consists of 16 residues. Per germline, CDR1 SGHKS and CDR2 YYEKEE (reference sequence). The DNA of the CDR3 is TGTGCCAGCAGCTCGTTGGAGCGCACAGGGGCGTGGGAGCAGTACTTC. Protein: CASSSLERTGAWEQYF.

The genes are TRBV4-1 and TRBJ1-5, with D uncertain. V lost 0 bases and J lost 0, with 12 bases in between. CDR1 and CDR2 from the germline V gene are MGHRA and YSYEKL. The CDR3 is made up of 17 amino acids. CDR3 loop: CASSQDGGHLSNQPQHF. For the CDR3, the DNA is TGCGCCAGCAGCCAAGATGGTGGGCACCTTAGCAATCAGCCCCAGCATTTT.

The gene calls are TRBV2 and TRBJ2-1, with TRBD2 identical over 9 bases. The CDR3 consists of 13 residues. V trimming: 11 bases; J trimming: 6 bases; junction bases outside the gene matches: 8. CDR1 is SNHLY, CDR2 FYNNEI, per germline. In DNA, the CDR3 is TGTGCCGGCGGACTAGCGTATTCCAATGAGCAGTTCTTC. It specifies CAGGLAYSNEQFF.

V gene TRBV29-1 combines with J gene TRBJ1-4; possible D gene TRBD1, 6 bases. CDR1 and CDR2 from the germline V gene are SQVTM and ANQGSEA. This CDR3 comprises 13 residues. Deletions cut 4 bases from V and 8 bases from J, with 14 bases between. In nucleotides, the CDR3 is TGCAGCGTTGTGGGCAGGGGAAGAGAAAAACTGTTTTTT. Protein: CSVVGRGREKLFF.

The J gene is TRBJ2-7, the V gene TRBV5-1, with 8 nucleotides matching TRBD1. V shed 0 bases and J 3 bases; nucleotides not matched to a gene: 5. The CDR3 has 15 amino acids. The germline V gene encodes CDR1 SGHRS and CDR2 YFSETQ. Here the CDR3 DNA reads TGCGCCAGCAGCTTGGGCGCCACAGGGGGCTACGAGCAGTACTTC. Translation gives CASSLGATGGYEQYF. Together with reference TRBV5-1 and TRBJ2-7, the CDR3 gives the full variable domain: KAGVTQTPRYLIKTRGQQVTLSCSPISGHRSVSWYQQTPGQGLQFLFEYFSETQRNKGNFPGRFSGRQFSNSRSEMNVSTLELGDSALYLCASSLGATGGYEQYFGPGTRLTVT.

This clonotype occurred a few times. The chain links TRBV29-1 to TRBJ2-1, with D possibly being TRBD2 (6 bases). Trimming stripped 4 bases from V and 7 bases from J, with 26 bases between. Per germline, CDR1 SQVTM and CDR2 ANQGSEA. CDR3 length: 17 residues. CDR3 region: CSVVRSSHWTGVNEQFF. The CDR3 nucleotides are TGCAGCGTTGTTCGGTCCTCCCACTGGACGGGAGTGAATGAGCAGTTCTTC.

This clonotype showed up many times. The V call is TRBV6-1, the J call TRBJ2-7, with TRBD2 matching 12 bases. There are 14 residues in the CDR3. V shed 11 bases, J shed 4 bases, and the junction held 9 bases outside the gene matches. The V gene's germline CDR1 is MNHNS and CDR2 SASEGT. The DNA for the CDR3 is TGTGCCGGGGCTAGCGGGAGGGCCAGATACGAGCAGTACTTC. As protein: CAGASGRARYEQYF.

There are many counts of this clonotype. The rearrangement joins TRBV12-3 or TRBV12-4 to TRBJ2-1; 8 positions agree with TRBD2. There are 17 residues in the CDR3. Trimming removed 1 base from V and 6 bases from J; junction bases left unmatched: 11. The CDR3 loop is CASSLGVGSGSSNEQFF. DNA for the CDR3: TGTGCCAGCAGTTTAGGTGTGGGCAGCGGGAGTTCCAATGAGCAGTTCTTC.

This clonotype appeared many times. The chain uses TRBV7-8 and TRBJ1-1; D unresolved. The CDR3 runs 12 residues. Trimming shortened V by 3 bases and J by 6 bases, and 8 bases separated the two germline ends. Germline V lookup: CDR1 SGHVS, CDR2 FQNEAQ. The CDR3 coding sequence is TGTGCCAGCAGCTTTGAGCGGGCTGAAGCTTTCTTT. As protein: CASSFERAEAFF.

At least ten counts were recorded for this clonotype. The chain links TRBV5-1 to TRBJ1-1; TRBD1 aligns across 9 bases. The length of the CDR3 is 15 residues. Trimming took 4 bases from V and 3 from J; bases not matched to a gene: 7. CDR1 is SGHRS, CDR2 YFSETQ, per germline. This CDR3 reads CASSARTGADTEAFF. Written as DNA, the CDR3 is TGCGCCAGCAGCGCTCGGACAGGGGCAGACACTGAAGCTTTCTTT.

The chain combines TRBV12-3 or TRBV12-4 with TRBJ2-7, with 13 bases fitting TRBD2. The ends lost 3 bases at V and 6 bases at J; junction bases unmatched: 5. The CDR3 sequence is 15 residues long. CDR3 protein: CASSFGLAGAFEQYF. DNA of the CDR3: TGTGCCAGCAGTTTCGGACTAGCGGGAGCCTTCGAGCAGTACTTC.

V usage is TRBV21-1 and J usage is TRBJ1-1. TRBV21-1 is a documented pseudogene. This CDR3 has 14 amino acids. In nucleotides, the CDR3 is TGTGCCAGCAGCAACGGGTGCGAGTCCACTGAAGCTTTCTTT. Translating gives CASSNGCESTEAFF.

V gene TRBV6-1 combines with J gene TRBJ1-5; D is uncertain. V lost 2 bases and J lost 11, with 13 bases in between. Germline CDR1 and CDR2: MNHNS and SASEGT. This CDR3 comprises 13 residues. The CDR3 DNA reads as TGTGCCAGCAGTGAACTCGAGGGCTCCACCCAGCATTTT. Amino acid sequence: CASSELEGSTQHF.